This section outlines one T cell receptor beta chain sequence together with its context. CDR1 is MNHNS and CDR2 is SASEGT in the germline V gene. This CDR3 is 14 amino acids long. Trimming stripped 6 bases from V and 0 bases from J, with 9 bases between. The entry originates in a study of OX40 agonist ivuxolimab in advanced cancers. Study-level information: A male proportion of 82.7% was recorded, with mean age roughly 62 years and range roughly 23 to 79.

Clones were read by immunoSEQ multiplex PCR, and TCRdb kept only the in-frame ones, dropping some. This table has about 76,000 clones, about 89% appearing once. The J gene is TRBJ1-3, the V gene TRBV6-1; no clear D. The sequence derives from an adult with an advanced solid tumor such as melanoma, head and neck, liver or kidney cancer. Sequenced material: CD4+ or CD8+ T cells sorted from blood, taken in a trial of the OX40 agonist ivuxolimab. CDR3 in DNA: TGTGCCAGCAGGGGTACCTCCTCTGGAAACACCATATATTTT. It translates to CASRGTSSGNTIYF.